This T cell receptor (beta chain) was obtained from a study of T cells in Graves' hyperthyroidism and ophthalmopathy (dated by TCRdb to between 2018 and 2021). Notes on the research overall: Peripheral blood was collected at initial diagnosis, before any treatment. A discovery cohort of roughly 96 patients, approximately 45 with Graves' ophthalmopathy and 55 to 60 with stable Graves' hyperthyroidism, was used to find distinguishing TCR V-J signatures. Prospective prediction of ophthalmopathy was tested in an independent validation cohort consisting of some 20 hyperthyroidism patients and some 16 patients who later progressed to ophthalmopathy. The 95 to 100 discovery patients were randomly divided into training and test sets at a 7:3 ratio. The study also compared thyroid tissue and blood T-cell repertoires from 5 to 7 Graves' hyperthyroidism patients. Once sampling was done, hyperthyroidism patients were given methimazole at a starting dose of 30 mg daily, whereas ophthalmopathy patients were given high-dose intravenous methylprednisolone. The paper reports TCR Vbeta CDR3 sequencing of 135 peripheral blood samples: around 45 ophthalmopathy, under 85 hyperthyroidism and around 17 progressor patients.

About this clonotype: Its recognized antigen is unknown. Nothing much larger sits one base from this clone, and base qualities are not available.

TCR beta CDR3 regions were amplified from RNA transcripts. For the first round of RT-PCR on the TCR CDR3, the HTBI primer set was used together with the Qiagen OneStep RT-PCR kit. Libraries were constructed in a second round of multiplex PCR, after which size selection and purification were performed. Sequencing of the libraries was done on an Illumina HiSeq2000 using paired-end 100 bp reads. As for the original processing: SOAPnuke was used to process the raw data, with reads discarded if the reads contained adapters or uncalled bases, had a mean Phred below 15, or lacked an exact constant-primer or identifier match. COPE v1.2.5 was used to merge high-quality paired reads, and clonotypes were defined as unique nucleotide sequences. MiTCR v1.1 was used to align clonotypes to the IMGT TRBV, TRBD and TRBJ reference segments. The analysis was restricted to V-J combinations with a frequency above 0.0001, which together covered 99.2% of the repertoires. The TCS score was defined as the ratio of F50 (clonal expansion) to E x V (chaos), calculated using BLOSUM62-based TCRdist between CDR3 peptides within each V-J. Welch's t-statistics and random forest reduced approximately 520 V-J features to 10 to 15, which were used in a naive Bayes classifier (R e1071). TCRdb's own reprocessing of the public reads used fastp at Q25 and MiXCR and kept productive beta chains. Rows merge per CDR3 protein into single entries with the most common DNA and genes. TCRdb's processing, not the study's, gives the V and J calls here. The sample table records 650,000 to 850,000 distinct CDR3 sequences; about 19% of these occur just once. 15% to 20% of the sample rests with the top ten.

What the work shows at the level of the full study, not this receptor alone: No statistical method was used to fix the sample size in advance, and group allocation was not hidden from the investigators. In validation, the model predicted progression to ophthalmopathy with approximately 71% sensitivity and 72.22% specificity, a median of approximately 6.7 months before onset. In cross-validation, a model built on a 13 V-J signature told ophthalmopathy apart from stable hyperthyroidism with 85% to 90% sensitivity and roughly 81% specificity, and in testing the same model reached 80%/75%. Most expanded thyroid clonotypes (frequency above 0.001) were also detected in blood, suggesting blood repertoires may reflect thyroid immune responses.

From a lookup of the germline V gene (reference sequence), CDR1 and CDR2 are DFQATT and SNEGSKA. Deletion took 6 bases off V and 6 bases off J, with a span of 20 bases between the germline ends. From the cysteine up to the phenylalanine, the CDR3 has a length of 14 residues. Here the CDR3 DNA is all that survives: 42 bases in frame from base 1. Hyperthyroidism patients were aged 18 to 65 years and newly diagnosed, with disease duration of less than 2 months. Any patient with an uncontrolled infection, another autoimmune disease, pregnancy or lactation was excluded. Diagnoses were based on clinical symptoms, serum thyroxine and TRAb, thyroid ultrasound and orbital computed tomography. Blood from progressor patients was collected at the time of first diagnosis with hyperthyroidism, before any ophthalmopathy symptoms had appeared. Ficoll-Paque density gradient centrifugation was used to isolate PBMCs from approximately 11 ml of fresh peripheral blood. Progressor patients were first diagnosed with Graves' hyperthyroidism and then developed ophthalmopathy during follow-up. Total RNA was extracted with Trizol reagent, and quality was checked on an Agilent 2100 Bioanalyzer.

The chain is encoded by TRBV20-1 joined to TRBJ1-2; possibly the D gene is TRBD1, per 6 matching bases. The sequencing input was blood. The sequence was obtained from a woman aged 50 to 65 with Graves' hyperthyroidism that later progressed to Graves' ophthalmopathy. The nucleotide sequence is TGCAGTGCCGATAGAGAAAGGCAGGGGAATGGCTACACCTTC. It is translated as CSADRERQGNGYTF.